This T cell receptor beta chain is drawn from a study of T cells after yellow fever vaccination. The wider study: Researchers used SMART-Seq v4 Ultra Low Input to prepare fractions that had low cell numbers. Whole-study results and caveats: Although the secondary response was weaker, it peaked faster, at day 5 versus 15.

Only a few counts were recorded for this clonotype. Antigen: not known. Germline CDR1 is KGHDR and CDR2 is SFDVKD. V was trimmed by 2 bases and J by 2 bases, leaving 3 bases between them. CDR3 size: 13 residues. 5'RACE template switching produced TCR cDNA carrying a universal primer site and UMIs. TCRdb called the 5' RACE reads again in MiXCR, with one record for every CDR3 protein. Here the sample spans around 330,000 distinct CDR3 sequences, about 3.5% being singletons. The sample consisted of PBMCs, taken on the day of the yellow fever booster vaccination. The rearrangement links TRBV24-1 to TRBJ1-5; D remains ambiguous. This TCR came from a man between 18 and 35 years old who received the YFV17D yellow fever vaccine. This CDR3 reads CATSDSGNQPQHF. The CDR3 DNA reads TGTGCCACCAGTGATTCCGGCAATCAGCCCCAGCATTTT.